This TCR beta chain was sequenced during a study of T cell responses to AZD1222 COVID-19 vaccine. Study overall: Second-dose intervals of approximately 4 or approximately 12 weeks were pooled.

The data were produced by immunoSEQ multiplex PCR, yet TCRdb's version contains in-frame clones alone and is incomplete. The repertoire consists of about 120,000 clones, with about 87% occurring once and the leading ten covering roughly 5.4%. A note on this clone: The antigen is unknown.

Study results and caveats: Repertoires were obtained only post-peak T cell response. A rise in Spike-specific TCR breadth and depth followed two AZD1222 doses. White British ancestry dominated among donors, who included more females, and clonal diversity was possibly underestimated.

This CDR3 region has 11 residues. The V end lost 6 bases, the J end lost 7 bases, and 7 bases lay between the germline ends. CDR1 is LNHDA, CDR2 SQIVND, per germline (reference sequence). The V and J genes are TRBV19 and TRBJ2-1, with D unclear. This TCR came from an adult in good health. The sequences come from peripheral blood, collected on day 0 of AZD1222 vaccination. The CDR3 DNA reads TGTGCCAGTAGCCTATGGAATGAGCAGTTCTTC. Its protein is CASSLWNEQFF.